This T cell receptor (beta chain) was identified during a study of blood T cells in healthy people across ages. General study results and limits: Whereas aged donors had fewer naive CD4+ cells, long-lived donors had more of them and higher diversity. The fall in TCR beta diversity per million T cells was roughly linear with age.

Trimming stripped 6 bases from V and 3 bases from J, with 16 bases between. Germline V gene lookup returns CDR1 KGHDR and CDR2 SFDVKD. The CDR3 sequence is 15 residues long. Together with a sample-barcoded 5' primer, a J-beta primer mix was included in a second PCR lasting about 6 to 12 cycles. TCRdb re-analysed the 5' RACE reads in MiXCR, keeping a single row per CDR3 protein. The sample has around 690,000 distinct CDR3 sequences, roughly 58% seen once. On this clonotype: Its matching antigen is unknown.

The origin of this receptor is a man between 60 and 75 years old in good health. The chain has TRBV24-1 and TRBJ2-5; D is possibly TRBD2 (6 bases). Sequenced input: blood. CDR3 nucleotide sequence: TGTGCCACCAGTCCACTTCTCGGGGGAGAAGAGACCCAGTACTTC. This sequence encodes CATSPLLGGEETQYF.